This TCR beta chain emerged from a study of sequential checkpoint blockade in melanoma. Some clones are missing from TCRdb's copy, which holds only in-frame ones; the method was immunoSEQ multiplex PCR. The sample consists of roughly 20,000 clones, 69% of them appearing once. This CDR3 comprises 15 residues. Germline V CDR1 and CDR2: KGHSH, LQKENI. V lost 2 bases to trimming and J lost 0 bases, with 10 bases between them. Treatment indicated: randomized to nivolumab then ipilimumab (arm A) or the reverse (arm B). The V call is TRBV18, the J call TRBJ1-1; D is perhaps TRBD1 (6 bases). The clonotype originates from a human donor with melanoma. The source material was CD8+ T cells sorted from blood (inferred from file names), sampled from a patient given nivolumab and ipilimumab in sequence. The CDR3 nucleotides are TGTGCCAGCTCACCATCGGACAGCATGAACACTGAAGCTTTCTTT. This encodes CASSPSDSMNTEAFF.